The source of this TCR beta chain is a study of tumor-infiltrating lymphocytes in primary liver carcinoma. Overall study: Patients were both men and women, whose ages ran from 30 to 69 years. Study results and caveats: Tumor-adjacent and tumor-blood pairs overlapped less than tumor region pairs did.

Germline assignment: CDR1 SGHAT and CDR2 FQNNGV. V was trimmed by 5 bases and J by 6 bases, leaving 26 bases between them. The CDR3 is 18 residues long. By share of the sample, this clonotype is medium-sized. The target antigen is unknown. Starting material of 500 to 600 ng total RNA yielded TCR beta cDNA via a constant-region primer. Library construction for TCR beta comprised three nested multiplex PCR rounds performed with slightly modified ARM-PCR. A C-beta reverse primer was combined with TRBV1-TRBV30 forward primers in the first two PCR rounds, and each round had roughly 11 cycles. In TCRdb, the multiplex PCR reads were re-called with MiXCR into one record per CDR3 protein. The repertoire holds some 55,000 distinct CDR3 sequences, over 65% seen once, with 25% in the top ten. From approximately 20-30 mg of unsorted bulk tissue, DNA and RNA were co-extracted together. Over 85% of the cells were viable tumor cells in every tumor sample.

This clonotype was obtained from a man aged 35 to 55 with primary liver carcinoma and hepatitis B virus infection. Sequences were obtained from liver tumor tissue from sampling region 2. Documented subset: tumor region T2, inferior pole. This chain connects TRBV11-2 to TRBJ2-1; a possible D gene is TRBD2 (5 bases). DNA for the CDR3: TGTGCCAGCAGCCGTACAGAAGGGAGATTAGCGAGGCCCAATGAGCAGTTCTTC. As protein: CASSRTEGRLARPNEQFF.